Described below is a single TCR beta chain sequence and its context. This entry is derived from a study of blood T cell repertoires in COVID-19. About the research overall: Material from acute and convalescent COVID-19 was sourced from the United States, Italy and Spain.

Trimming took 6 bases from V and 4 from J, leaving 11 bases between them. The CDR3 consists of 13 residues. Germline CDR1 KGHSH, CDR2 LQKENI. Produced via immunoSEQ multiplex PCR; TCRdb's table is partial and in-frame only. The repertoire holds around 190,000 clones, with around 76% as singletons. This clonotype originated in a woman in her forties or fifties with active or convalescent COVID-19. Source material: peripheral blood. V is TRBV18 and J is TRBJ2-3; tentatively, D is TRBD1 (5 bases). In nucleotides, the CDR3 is TGTGCCAGCTCGGCAGGGATAGCAGATACGCAGTATTTT. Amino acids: CASSAGIADTQYF.